Here is one T cell receptor (beta chain) with its context. Its antigen remains unidentified. Per-nucleotide qualities are absent, and no much larger clonotype sits a single base away. The library was obtained by the immunoSEQ multiplex PCR assay. The paper's data handling went like this. TCR V beta family usage frequencies were compared across the sorted blood, dermal and epidermal CD8+ T cell populations. TCRdb stores this immuneACCESS table with in-frame sequences only. Part of the clones is absent; in the studies checked, under half of the shortfall reflects unresolved V genes, and no reason is known for the rest. V and J calls and clone size follow that table, whereas D and trimming were derived from the DNA. This sample's table contains some 72 clones. The sample comes from a study of CD49a tissue-resident CD8 T cells in human skin (dated by TCRdb to the late 2010s). Regarding the study in general: Tissue-resident memory CD8+ T cell subsets in human skin, defined by CD49a, CD69 and CD103 expression, were examined in the study.

For a few healthy donors, CD8+ T cells were sorted from blood, dermis and epidermis, and the TCR beta CDR3 regions of these cells were analysed. All TCR-sequenced donors were healthy individuals, and each provided both blood and skin samples. Sorting was used to isolate CD8+ T cell populations prior to TCR beta sequencing. Sequenced input: CLA+ CD8+ effector memory T cells sorted from blood. The sequence was collected from a human donor in good health.

The encoded CDR3 is CASSEGPGTYNEQFF. The bases are TGTGCCAGCAGTGAAGGACCGGGAACCTACAATGAGCAGTTCTTC. The chain is made from TRBV2 and TRBJ2-1; the D gene is perhaps TRBD2, from 5 matching bases. Measured from the cysteine to the phenylalanine, the CDR3 is 15 residues long. Of the read, only the CDR3 DNA is kept; its 45 bases are in frame from base 1. The germline V gene yields SNHLY for CDR1 and FYNNEI for CDR2. The V end loses 1 base and the J end loses 2 bases, and a stretch of 9 bases separates them.